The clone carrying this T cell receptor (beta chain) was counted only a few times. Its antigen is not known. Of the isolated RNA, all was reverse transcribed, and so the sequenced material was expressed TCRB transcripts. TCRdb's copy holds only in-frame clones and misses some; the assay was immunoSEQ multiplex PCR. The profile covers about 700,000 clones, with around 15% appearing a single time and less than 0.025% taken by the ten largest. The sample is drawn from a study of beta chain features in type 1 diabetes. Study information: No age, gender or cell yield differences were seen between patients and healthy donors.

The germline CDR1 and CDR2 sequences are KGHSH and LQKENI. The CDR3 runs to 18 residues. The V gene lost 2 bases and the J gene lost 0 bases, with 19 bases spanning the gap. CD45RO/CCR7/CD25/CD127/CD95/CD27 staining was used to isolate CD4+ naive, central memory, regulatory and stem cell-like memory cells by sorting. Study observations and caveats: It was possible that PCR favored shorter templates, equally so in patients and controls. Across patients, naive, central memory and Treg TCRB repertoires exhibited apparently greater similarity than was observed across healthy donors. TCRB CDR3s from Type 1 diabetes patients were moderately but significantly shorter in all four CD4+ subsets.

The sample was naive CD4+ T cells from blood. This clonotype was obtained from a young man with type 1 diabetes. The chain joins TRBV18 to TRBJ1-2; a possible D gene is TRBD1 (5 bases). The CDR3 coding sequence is TGTGCCAGCTCACCAAAGGGGCACTACATCGATACTAACTATGGCTACACCTTC. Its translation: CASSPKGHYIDTNYGYTF.